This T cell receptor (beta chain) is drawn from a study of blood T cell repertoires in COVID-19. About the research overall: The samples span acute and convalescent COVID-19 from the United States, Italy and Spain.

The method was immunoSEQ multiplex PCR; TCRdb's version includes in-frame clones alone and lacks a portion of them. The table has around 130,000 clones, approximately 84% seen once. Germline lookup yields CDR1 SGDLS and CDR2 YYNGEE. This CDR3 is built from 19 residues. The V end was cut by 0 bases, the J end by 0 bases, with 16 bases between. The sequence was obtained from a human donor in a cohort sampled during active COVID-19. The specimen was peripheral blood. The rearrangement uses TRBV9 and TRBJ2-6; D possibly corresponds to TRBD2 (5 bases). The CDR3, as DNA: TGTGCCAGCAGCGTAGCTCGGGAACAGCCGTACTCTGGGGCCAACGTCCTGACTTTC. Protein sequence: CASSVAREQPYSGANVLTF.